Shown below are 22 T cell receptor beta chains from a single sample sequenced in a study of blood T cell repertoires in COVID-19. Profiled with immunoSEQ multiplex PCR; TCRdb holds only in-frame clones, not every one. Of under 250,000 clones in the sample, roughly 80% were seen once. Specimen: peripheral blood. The receptors were gathered from a man at least 80 years old with acute or convalescent COVID-19.

V is TRBV29-1 and J is TRBJ1-1, with D tentatively TRBD1 (5 bases). This CDR3 is 12 amino acids long. Trimming pared 6 bases from V and 6 bases from J, leaving 14 bases between. Germline CDR1 is SQVTM and CDR2 is ANQGSEA. CDR3 loop: CSVFDSRAEAFF. The DNA for the CDR3 is TGCAGCGTCTTCGACAGCAGAGCTGAAGCTTTCTTT. Supplemented by reference TRBV29-1 and TRBJ1-1, the full variable domain reads SAVISQKPSRDICQRGTSLTIQCQVDSQVTMMFWYRQQPGQSLTLIATANQGSEATYESGFVIDKFPISRPNLTFSTLTVSNMSPEDSSIYLCSVFDSRAEAFFGQGTRLTVV.

The chain links TRBV3-1 (or the pseudogene TRBV3-2) to TRBJ2-2, with 8 bases that match TRBD1. The CDR3 has 14 residues. The germline CDR1 and CDR2 sequences are LGHDT and YNNKEL (reference sequence). Trimming took 5 bases from V and 6 from J; bases not matched to a gene: 5. The CDR3 reads CASSWTGSAGELFF. The CDR3, as DNA: TGTGCCAGCAGCTGGACAGGGTCAGCCGGGGAGCTGTTTTTT.

In DNA, the CDR3 is TGTGCCACCTGGGACAGATCCGTAAGACAGCCCCAGCATTTT. This gives the protein CATWDRSVRQPQHF. The chain uses TRBV6-5 and TRBJ1-5; 7 nucleotides agree with TRBD1. J was trimmed by 7 bases and V by 10 bases; bases with no gene match: 13. The germline V gene has CDR1 MNHEY and CDR2 SVGAGI. The CDR3 is 14 residues long.

As regards this clone: Other DNA sequences from this sample encode an identical CDR3 as well. CDR3 residues: CASSEGQGYNQPQHF. The CDR3 nucleotides read TGTGCCAGCAGTGAGGGACAGGGGTACAATCAGCCCCAGCATTTT. The V call is TRBV2, the J call TRBJ1-5; TRBD1 aligns across 10 bases. Germline CDR1 and CDR2: SNHLY and FYNNEI. CDR3 length: 15 amino acids. The J segment lost 3 bases and the V segment lost 3 bases, leaving 2 bases of the junction unmatched.

This sequence joins TRBV7-9 and TRBJ2-7; maybe TRBD2 (6 bases). The germline V gene encodes CDR1 SEHNR and CDR2 FQNEAQ (reference sequence). The CDR3 length is 17 residues. V gave up 2 bases and J gave up 0 bases, with 17 bases separating them. In DNA, the CDR3 is TGTGCCAGCAGCTTATTAGACGGGACTCTCGGCTCCTACGAGCAGTACTTC. Its protein product is CASSLLDGTLGSYEQYF. Together with reference TRBV7-9 and TRBJ2-7, the CDR3 gives the full variable domain: DTGVSQNPRHKITKRGQNVTFRCDPISEHNRLYWYRQTLGQGPEFLTYFQNEAQLEKSRLLSDRFSAERPKGSFSTLEIQRTEQGDSAMYLCASSLLDGTLGSYEQYFGPGTRLTVT.

This chain joins TRBV27 and TRBJ2-3; D may be TRBD1 (5 bases). Looked up from germline, CDR1 is MNHEY and CDR2 is SMNVEV (reference sequence). The CDR3 length is 14 residues. V lost 6 bases and J lost 7, with 17 bases in between. The CDR3, as DNA: TGTGCCAGCAGGGGGCAACCGGACCGAAATACGCAGTATTTT. Its translation: CASRGQPDRNTQYF.

The chain recombines TRBV6-5 with TRBJ2-2, with 7 bases lining up with TRBD1. Germline V gene data show CDR1 as MNHEY and CDR2 as SVGAGI. This CDR3 region has 14 residues. V was pared by 6 bases and J by 3 bases, with 4 bases of the junction left unmatched. CDR3 nucleotide sequence: TGTGCCAGCAGATTCCAGGGGGACACCGGGGAGCTGTTTTTT. As protein: CASRFQGDTGELFF.

The V and J genes are TRBV6-2 or TRBV6-3 and TRBJ2-1; 14 nucleotides agree with TRBD2. The trim removed 2 bases at V and 3 bases at J, leaving 9 bases unmatched. The CDR3 covers 19 residues. Germline loops: CDR1 MNHEY, CDR2 SVGEGT. This CDR3 is CASSYPGLAGGSFYNEQFF. CDR3 coding DNA: TGTGCCAGCAGTTACCCCGGACTAGCGGGGGGTTCCTTCTACAATGAGCAGTTCTTC.

The chain couples TRBV28 to TRBJ1-5; 8 nucleotides match TRBD1. Germline V lookup: CDR1 MDHEN, CDR2 SYDVKM. The length of the CDR3 is 14 residues. The V and J ends lost 4 bases and 3 bases, in that order; junction bases with no gene match: 2. The CDR3, as DNA: TGTGCCAGCAGTTGGACAGGGTCCAATCAGCCCCAGCATTTT. As protein: CASSWTGSNQPQHF.

This chain joins TRBV9 and TRBJ1-1; tentative D call: TRBD1 (6 bases). The CDR3 extends over 15 amino acids. Germline V CDR1 and CDR2: SGDLS, YYNGEE. The V and J ends lost 4 bases and 1 base respectively, with 14 bases between them. Written as DNA, the CDR3 is TGTGCCAGCAGCCATCCAGGGGTGGAGAACACTGAAGCTTTCTTT. Translated: CASSHPGVENTEAFF.

J is TRBJ2-7 and V is TRBV18, with D possibly being TRBD1 (6 bases). The CDR3 is 15 amino acids. Germline values: CDR1 KGHSH, CDR2 LQKENI. V shed 3 bases and J shed 3 bases, with 15 bases lying between them. The CDR3 nucleotides read TGTGCCAGCTCACCCCGGACCGGGGACATCTACGAGCAGTACTTC. This codes for CASSPRTGDIYEQYF.

This chain connects TRBV12-3 or TRBV12-4 to TRBJ2-7; D possibly corresponds to TRBD1 (6 bases). Trimming removed 3 bases from V and 4 bases from J, with 10 bases in between. The CDR3 totals 13 residues. The CDR3 bases are TGTGCCAGCAGTTTTCAGGGGTTGTACGAGCAGTACTTC. The encoded protein is CASSFQGLYEQYF.

This clone has only one observation. The V call is TRBV25-1, the J call TRBJ1-2; D is possibly TRBD1 (5 bases). The length of the CDR3 is 12 residues. V was pared by 3 bases and J by 5 bases, with 7 bases between. CDR1 MGHDK and CDR2 SYGVNS come from the germline V gene. The CDR3 coding sequence is TGTGCCAGCAGTGACGCAGGGTATGGCTACACCTTC. This codes for CASSDAGYGYTF.

The chain links TRBV5-6 to TRBJ2-3; tentatively, D is TRBD2 (6 bases). V lost 3 bases to trimming and J lost 0 bases, with 8 bases between them. The CDR3 is 14 amino acids. The V gene's germline CDR1 is SGHDT and CDR2 YYEEEE. The CDR3 DNA is TGTGCCAGCAGCTCGGGGGTTAGCACAGATACGCAGTATTTT. Translation: CASSSGVSTDTQYF.

This CDR3 is CASSQTRHRDISYEQYF. DNA of the CDR3: TGTGCCAGCAGCCAGACACGACACCGGGACATCTCCTACGAGCAGTACTTC. The rearrangement links TRBV14 to TRBJ2-7, with D possibly TRBD1 on 6 matching bases. Germline assignment: CDR1 SGHDN and CDR2 FVKESK. The CDR3 has 17 residues. V gave up 3 bases and J gave up 0 bases, with 18 bases separating them.

DNA for the CDR3: TGTGCCAGCAGTGTGGGCGGACTAGCGGGAGGCAGCGAGCAGTACTTC. Translated, it gives CASSVGGLAGGSEQYF. The rearrangement joins TRBV2 to TRBJ2-7, with 14 nucleotides matching TRBD2. V was clipped by 4 bases and J by 6 bases; unmatched bases: 8. The CDR3 length is 16 residues. Germline loops: CDR1 SNHLY, CDR2 FYNNEI.

V and J are TRBV19 and TRBJ1-2, with TRBD1 matching 9 bases. The germline gives CDR1 LNHDA, CDR2 SQIVND (reference sequence). The CDR3 totals 17 residues. V lost 7 bases to trimming and J lost 3 bases; unmatched junction nucleotides: 15. CDR3 amino acids: CASKGTGIINADYGYTF. The CDR3 DNA reads TGTGCCAGTAAAGGGACAGGGATCATTAATGCTGACTATGGCTACACCTTC.

The chain carries TRBV12-5 and TRBJ2-7; no clear D. The CDR3 extends over 11 amino acids. Germline CDR1 LGHNT, CDR2 FRNRAP. The germline V and J ends were trimmed by 7 bases and 1 base, with 5 bases remaining between them. The CDR3 protein is CASALSYEQYF. The CDR3 DNA is TGTGCTAGTGCCTTATCCTACGAGCAGTACTTC.

The chain joins TRBV9 to TRBJ1-1; TRBD1 agrees at 7 bases. Germline CDR1 is SGDLS and CDR2 is YYNGEE. Trimming removed 4 bases from V and 5 bases from J; junction bases left unmatched: 8. This CDR3 comprises 14 residues. The CDR3 sequence: CASSFRDSGTEAFF. Written as DNA, the CDR3 is TGTGCCAGCAGCTTCCGGGACAGCGGTACTGAAGCTTTCTTT.

V and J are TRBV6-5 and TRBJ2-7, with D maybe TRBD2 (6 bases). The CDR3 contains 15 residues. CDR1 and CDR2 from the germline V gene are MNHEY and SVGAGI. Trimming left V 4 bases short and J 0 bases short, with 13 bases between. The CDR3: CASSSILANSYEQYF. CDR3 sequence (DNA): TGTGCCAGCAGTTCCATCCTAGCGAACTCCTACGAGCAGTACTTC.

The chain is built from TRBV11-1 and TRBJ2-7; D is ambiguous. The germline V and J ends were trimmed by 4 bases and 5 bases, with 9 bases remaining between them. Germline V gene data show CDR1 as SGHAT and CDR2 as FQDESV (reference sequence). The CDR3 runs to 12 residues. This CDR3 reads CASSSQRNEQYF. CDR3 coding DNA: TGTGCCAGCAGCTCCCAGCGTAACGAGCAGTACTTC. Variable domain in full (rest from reference TRBV11-1 and TRBJ2-7): EAEVAQSPRYKITEKSQAVAFWCDPISGHATLYWYRQILGQGPELLVQFQDESVVDDSQLPKDRFSAERLKGVDSTLKIQPAELGDSAMYLCASSSQRNEQYFGPGTRLTVT.

The chain employs TRBV9 and TRBJ2-1; D not certain. CDR1 SGDLS and CDR2 YYNGEE come from the germline V gene. Trimming left V 3 bases short and J 12 bases short, with 13 bases between. The CDR3 sequence is 12 residues long. The CDR3 DNA follows: TGTGCCAGCAGCGATCGACTCACCCGGCAGTTCTTC. Translated: CASSDRLTRQFF.